This T cell receptor beta chain comes out of a study of response to subunit inactivated influenza vaccine. Study-level findings and limits: The study's authors posited that every seasonal influenza vaccination enlists few new T cells.

This clonotype was seen a few times. Its antigen remains unknown. In germline, CDR1 is SGHNT, CDR2 YYREEE (reference sequence). The CDR3 totals 16 residues. J lost 5 bases, V lost 3 bases, and 12 bases had no gene match. Via MiXCR, TCRdb re-called the RT-PCR reads, giving one row per CDR3 protein. The table includes 610,000 or so distinct CDR3 sequences, approximately 15% detected once. The sequences come from PBMCs from blood, collected about 12 days after vaccination. This chain links TRBV5-4 with TRBJ2-3, with 7 bases lining up with TRBD2. The clonotype comes from a middle-aged man who received an inactivated influenza vaccine. In DNA form, the CDR3 reads TGTGCCAGCAGCTCGGGCCTTGGGCGGGGGAGAGATACGCAGTATTTT. Translated, it gives CASSSGLGRGRDTQYF. Combining the CDR3 with reference TRBV5-4 and TRBJ2-3 gives the whole variable domain ETGVTQSPTHLIKTRGQQVTLRCSSQSGHNTVSWYQQALGQGPQFIFQYYREEENGRGNFPPRFSGLQFPNYSSELNVNALELDDSALYLCASSSGLGRGRDTQYFGPGTRLTVL.